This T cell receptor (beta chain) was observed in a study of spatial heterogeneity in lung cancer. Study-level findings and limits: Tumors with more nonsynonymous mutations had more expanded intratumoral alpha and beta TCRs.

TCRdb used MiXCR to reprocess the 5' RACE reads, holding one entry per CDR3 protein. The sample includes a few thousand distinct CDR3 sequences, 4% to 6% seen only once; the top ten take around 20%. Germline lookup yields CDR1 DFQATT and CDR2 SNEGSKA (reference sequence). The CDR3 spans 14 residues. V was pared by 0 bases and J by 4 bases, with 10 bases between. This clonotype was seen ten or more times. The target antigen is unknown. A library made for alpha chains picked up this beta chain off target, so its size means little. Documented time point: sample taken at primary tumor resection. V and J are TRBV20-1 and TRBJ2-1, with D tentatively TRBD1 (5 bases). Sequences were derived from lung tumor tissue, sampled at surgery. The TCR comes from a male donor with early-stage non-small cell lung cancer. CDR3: CSARDRELYNEQFF. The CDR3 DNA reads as TGCAGTGCTAGAGACAGGGAATTGTACAATGAGCAGTTCTTC.